Below are 2 T cell receptor beta chains sequenced from a single sample in a study of cytomegalovirus exposure and HLA in healthy donors (dated by TCRdb to about 2017). The receptor library was made with the immunoSEQ multiplex PCR assay. A mixture of 60 forward primers for TCR Vbeta segments and 13 reverse primers for TCR Jbeta segments was used in the multiplex PCR. TCRdb took over this immuneACCESS table, retaining in-frame rearrangements with V and J assigned. Such tables are incomplete; in checked studies, under half of the missing clones stem from an unresolved V gene, and the remainder is unexplained. This sample's clone table shows around 31,000 clones. The top ten hold 4.8% of the sample. The sequencing input was PBMCs. The origin of the receptors is a female donor in good health and CMV-seronegative.

The rearrangement links TRBV4-2 to TRBJ1-1; D call uncertain. CDR1 and CDR2 from the germline V gene are LGHNA and YNFKEQ. The germline V and J ends were trimmed by 0 bases and 0 bases, with 14 bases remaining between them. The CDR3 has 17 residues. The CDR3 nucleotides are TGTGCCAGCAGCCAAGATCTGGAGAAGGTCATGAACACTGAAGCTTTCTTT. This codes for CASSQDLEKVMNTEAFF.

The chain employs TRBV5-1 and TRBJ2-7, with 8 bases matching TRBD2. This CDR3 is built from 12 residues. Per the germline V gene, CDR1 is SGHRS and CDR2 is YFSETQ. V dropped 4 bases and J dropped 9; count of bases not matched to a gene: 6. The CDR3 coding sequence is TGCGCCAGCAGCCGGGAGGGGGAAGGGCAGTACTTC. Amino acids: CASSREGEGQYF.